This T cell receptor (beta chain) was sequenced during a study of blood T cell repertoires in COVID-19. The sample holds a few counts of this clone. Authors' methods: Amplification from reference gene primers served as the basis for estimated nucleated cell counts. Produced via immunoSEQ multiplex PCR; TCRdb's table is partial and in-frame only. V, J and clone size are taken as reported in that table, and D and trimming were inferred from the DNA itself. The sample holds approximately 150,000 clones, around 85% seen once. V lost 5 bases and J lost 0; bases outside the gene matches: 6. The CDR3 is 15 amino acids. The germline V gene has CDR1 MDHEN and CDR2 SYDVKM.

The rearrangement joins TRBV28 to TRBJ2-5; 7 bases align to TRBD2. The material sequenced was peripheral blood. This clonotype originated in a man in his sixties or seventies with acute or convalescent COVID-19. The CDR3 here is CASSPGGGYQETQYF. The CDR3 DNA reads TGTGCCAGCAGTCCCGGGGGAGGGTACCAAGAGACCCAGTACTTC.